The 15 T cell receptor beta chains listed next were all sequenced from one sample in a study of long-term antiretroviral therapy in people with HIV. The immunoSEQ assay was v3.0, run at survey level. Profiled with immunoSEQ multiplex PCR; TCRdb holds only in-frame clones, not every one. The profile shows around 13,000 clones, 88% of them singletons. The source material was unsorted PBMCs, sampled 2.1 years after starting antiretroviral therapy. Receptors originate from a woman aged 40 to 50 with HIV.

CDR3: CASSERGAGSYTF. CDR3 bases: TGTGCCAGCAGTGAGAGGGGGGCGGGGAGCTACACCTTC. The chain links TRBV2 to TRBJ1-2; tentative D call: TRBD1 (6 bases). Germline V gene sequence: CDR1 SNHLY, CDR2 FYNNEI. Trimming cost V 3 bases and J 9 bases, with 14 bases left between them. This CDR3 region has 13 residues.

This rearrangement joins TRBV25-1 to TRBJ2-1; 10 nucleotides line up with TRBD2. The CDR3 runs to 15 residues. V shed 1 base and J 7 bases; nucleotides not matched to a gene: 4. CDR1 is MGHDK and CDR2 is SYGVNS in the germline V gene. CDR3 DNA sequence: TGTGCCAGCAGTGAATCTGGTAGCGGGGGGAATGAGCAGTTCTTC. Translating it yields CASSESGSGGNEQFF. The entire variable domain, with the rest obtained from reference TRBV25-1 and TRBJ2-1, is as follows: EADIYQTPRYLVIGTGKKITLECSQTMGHDKMYWYQQDPGMELHLIHYSYGVNSTEKGDLSSESTVSRIRTEHFPLTLESARPSHTSQYLCASSESGSGGNEQFFGPGTRLTVL.

V is TRBV4-1 and J is TRBJ1-1; 12 bases fit TRBD1. The ends lost 4 bases at V and 6 bases at J; junction bases unmatched: 6. Germline V gene sequence: CDR1 MGHRA, CDR2 YSYEKL. CDR3 length: 15 residues. CDR3 protein: CASSLPGTGGPEAFF. The CDR3 nucleotides are TGCGCCAGCAGCCTTCCCGGGACAGGGGGCCCTGAAGCTTTCTTT.

The chain has TRBV6-5 and TRBJ2-1, with 11 bases matching TRBD1. Germline values: CDR1 MNHEY, CDR2 SVGAGI. Germline trimming cut 2 bases from V and 0 bases from J; bases unmatched to any gene: 0. This CDR3 is built from 16 residues. CDR3 nucleotide sequence: TGTGCCAGCAGTTACGGGACAGGGGGCTCCTACAATGAGCAGTTCTTC. Its translation: CASSYGTGGSYNEQFF.

The rearrangement uses TRBV15 and TRBJ1-2; weak D call: TRBD1 (5 bases). This CDR3 spans 15 amino acids. V was shortened by 7 bases and J by 7 bases, with 22 bases between the two germline ends. CDR1 LNHNV and CDR2 YYDKDF come from the germline V gene (reference sequence). The CDR3 sequence: CATIDTSKGRGGYTF. The CDR3 bases are TGTGCCACCATCGATACCTCCAAGGGGCGCGGTGGCTACACCTTC.

This CDR3 is CASSLGLAGTGELFF. The CDR3 DNA is TGTGCCAGCAGCTTGGGGCTAGCGGGCACCGGGGAGCTGTTTTTT. This sequence joins TRBV5-6 and TRBJ2-2; 8 nucleotides line up with TRBD2. CDR1 and CDR2 (germline): SGHDT, YYEEEE. Trimming removed 0 bases from V and 4 bases from J; junction bases left unmatched: 2. There are 15 residues in the CDR3.

The chain couples TRBV5-8 to TRBJ2-2; D perhaps matches TRBD1 (5 bases). V lost 4 bases and J 1 base, leaving 17 bases between the germline ends. The CDR3 is 17 residues long. Germline loops: CDR1 SGHTS, CDR2 YDEGEE. The DNA of the CDR3 is TGTGCCAGCAGCGTCAGCTTTGACAGCTTGAACACCGGGGAGCTGTTTTTT. Encoded protein: CASSVSFDSLNTGELFF. Full variable domain (remainder filled in from reference TRBV5-8 and TRBJ2-2): EAGVTQSPTHLIKTRGQQATLRCSPISGHTSVYWYQQALGLGLQFLLWYDEGEERNRGNFPPRFSGRQFPNYSSELNVNALELEDSALYLCASSVSFDSLNTGELFFGEGSRLTVL.

The chain links TRBV5-1 to TRBJ2-1; D is ambiguous. CDR1 is SGHRS and CDR2 is YFSETQ in the germline V gene. Deletions cut 0 bases from V and 0 bases from J, with 16 bases between. The CDR3 totals 18 residues. The CDR3: CASSLGQTVQSSYNEQFF. The CDR3, as DNA: TGCGCCAGCAGCTTGGGGCAGACGGTCCAGAGCTCCTACAATGAGCAGTTCTTC.

The chain is built from TRBV7-2 and TRBJ1-6; TRBD1 agrees at 9 bases. The CDR3 loop spans 16 amino acids. From germline, CDR1 is SGHTA and CDR2 FQGNSA. With V trimmed by 5 bases and J by 6 bases, 8 bases remained unmatched. CDR3 region: CASSAEQGAGNSPLHF. The CDR3 DNA sequence: TGTGCCAGCAGCGCTGAACAGGGGGCGGGTAATTCACCCCTCCACTTT.

The chain combines TRBV10-2 with TRBJ2-5, with D perhaps being TRBD1 or TRBD2 (6 bases each). The CDR3 has 14 amino acids. V lost 3 bases, J lost 3 bases, and 11 bases lay in between. Germline CDR1 WSHSY, CDR2 SAAADI. The CDR3 protein is CASSDYGGKETQYF. Written as DNA, the CDR3 is TGCGCCAGCAGTGATTACGGGGGCAAAGAGACCCAGTACTTC.

This clone was observed a single time. At one boundary the junction diverges from the germline segment, which might be a read error. The genes are TRBV7-7 and TRBJ2-5; D not resolved. The CDR3 is made up of 13 amino acids. Germline CDR1 is SSHAT and CDR2 is FNYEAQ (reference sequence). This CDR3 is CASSSLPQETQYF. The CDR3, as DNA: TGTGCTAGCAGCTCCCTTCCTCAAGAGACCCAGTACTTC.

The chain joins TRBV30 to TRBJ1-1; D gene uncertain. This CDR3 spans 11 amino acids. V was trimmed by 0 bases and J by 11 bases, leaving 10 bases between them. Germline V gene sequence: CDR1 GTSNPN, CDR2 SVGIG (reference sequence). The DNA for the CDR3 is TGTGCCTGGAGTGTGGGAGGGCTGGCTTTCTTT. The encoded protein is CAWSVGGLAFF.

This rearrangement joins TRBV7-9 to TRBJ2-1; TRBD2 matches at 10 bases. CDR3 length: 16 residues. Germline V gene sequence: CDR1 SEHNR, CDR2 FQNEAQ (reference sequence). The V and J ends lost 7 bases and 3 bases, in that order; junction bases with no gene match: 9. The CDR3 nucleotides read TGTGCCAGCATCCCTCAAGCGGGGGGGTACTACAATGAGCAGTTCTTC. Translating it yields CASIPQAGGYYNEQFF.

The V gene is TRBV15, the J gene TRBJ1-4, with TRBD1 as a possible D gene (5 bases). The V end was cut by 3 bases, the J end by 0 bases, with 11 bases between. CDR1 is LNHNV, CDR2 YYDKDF, per germline (reference sequence). The CDR3 sequence is 16 residues long. CDR3: CATSSPGHTTNEKLFF. As DNA, the CDR3 is TGTGCCACCAGCAGCCCAGGACATACAACTAATGAAAAACTGTTTTTT.

This chain joins TRBV5-5 and TRBJ2-7; TRBD2 aligns across 7 bases. The V and J ends lost 4 bases and 4 bases, in that order; junction bases with no gene match: 11. CDR3 length equals 15 residues. Germline lookup yields CDR1 SGHKS and CDR2 YYEKEE (reference sequence). The CDR3 protein is CASSPLMRGGYEQYF. CDR3 DNA: TGTGCCAGCAGCCCGTTGATGCGCGGGGGTTACGAGCAGTACTTC.